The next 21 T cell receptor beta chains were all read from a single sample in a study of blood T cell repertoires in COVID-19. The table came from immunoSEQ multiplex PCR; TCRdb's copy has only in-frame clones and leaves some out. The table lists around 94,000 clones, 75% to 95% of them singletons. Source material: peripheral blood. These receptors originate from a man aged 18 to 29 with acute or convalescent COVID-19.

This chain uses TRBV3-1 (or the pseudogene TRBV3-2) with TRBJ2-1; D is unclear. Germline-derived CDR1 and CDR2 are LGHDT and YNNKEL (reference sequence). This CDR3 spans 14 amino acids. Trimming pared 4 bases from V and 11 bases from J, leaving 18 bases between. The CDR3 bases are TGTGCCAGCAGCCGAGGAATTTCTACAATGAAGCAGTTCTTC. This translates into CASSRGISTMKQFF.

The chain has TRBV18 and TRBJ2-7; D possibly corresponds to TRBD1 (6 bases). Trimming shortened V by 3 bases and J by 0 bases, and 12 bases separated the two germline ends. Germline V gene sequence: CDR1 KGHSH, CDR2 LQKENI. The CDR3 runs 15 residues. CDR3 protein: CASSPRTDFSYEQYF. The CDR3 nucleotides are TGTGCCAGCTCACCGAGGACAGACTTCTCCTACGAGCAGTACTTC.

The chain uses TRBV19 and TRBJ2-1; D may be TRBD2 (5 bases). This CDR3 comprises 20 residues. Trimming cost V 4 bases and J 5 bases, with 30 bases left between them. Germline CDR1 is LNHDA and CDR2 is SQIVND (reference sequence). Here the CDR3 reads CASSKPSWIGGFGTDNEQFF. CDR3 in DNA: TGTGCCAGTAGTAAACCTTCGTGGATTGGAGGTTTTGGCACTGACAATGAGCAGTTCTTC. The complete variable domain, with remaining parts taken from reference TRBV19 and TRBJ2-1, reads DGGITQSPKYLFRKEGQNVTLSCEQNLNHDAMYWYRQDPGQGLRLIYYSQIVNDFQKGDIAEGYSVSREKKESFPLTVTSAQKNPTAFYLCASSKPSWIGGFGTDNEQFFGPGTRLTVL.

In DNA, the CDR3 is TGTGCCACCAGTCAGACAGGGGGCCATGAGCAGTTCTTC. This codes for CATSQTGGHEQFF. V is TRBV24-1 and J is TRBJ2-1; 10 bases align to TRBD1. The CDR3 spans 13 residues. CDR1 is KGHDR and CDR2 is SFDVKD in the germline V gene. V was clipped by 6 bases and J by 8 bases; unmatched bases: 3.

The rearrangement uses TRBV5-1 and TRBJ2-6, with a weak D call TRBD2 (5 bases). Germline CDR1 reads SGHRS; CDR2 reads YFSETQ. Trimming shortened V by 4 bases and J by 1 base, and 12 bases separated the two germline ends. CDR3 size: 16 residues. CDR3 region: CASSVYGVSGANVLTF. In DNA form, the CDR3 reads TGCGCCAGCAGCGTATACGGGGTATCTGGGGCCAACGTCCTGACTTTC.

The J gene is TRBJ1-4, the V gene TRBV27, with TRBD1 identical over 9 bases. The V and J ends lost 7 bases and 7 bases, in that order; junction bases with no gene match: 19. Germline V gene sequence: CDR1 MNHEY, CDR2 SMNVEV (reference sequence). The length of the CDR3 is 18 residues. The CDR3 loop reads CASTRTGTGPPGGEKLFF. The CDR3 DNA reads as TGTGCCAGCACCCGAACCGGGACAGGGCCTCCCGGCGGTGAAAAACTGTTTTTT.

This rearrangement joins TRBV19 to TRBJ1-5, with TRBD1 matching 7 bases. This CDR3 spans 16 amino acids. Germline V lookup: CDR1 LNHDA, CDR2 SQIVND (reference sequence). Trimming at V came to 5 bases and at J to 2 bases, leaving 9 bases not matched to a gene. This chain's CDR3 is CASSAKTGVGNQPQHF. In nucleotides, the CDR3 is TGTGCCAGTAGTGCCAAAACAGGGGTGGGCAATCAGCCCCAGCATTTT. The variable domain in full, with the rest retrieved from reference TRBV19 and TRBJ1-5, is DGGITQSPKYLFRKEGQNVTLSCEQNLNHDAMYWYRQDPGQGLRLIYYSQIVNDFQKGDIAEGYSVSREKKESFPLTVTSAQKNPTAFYLCASSAKTGVGNQPQHFGDGTRLSIL.

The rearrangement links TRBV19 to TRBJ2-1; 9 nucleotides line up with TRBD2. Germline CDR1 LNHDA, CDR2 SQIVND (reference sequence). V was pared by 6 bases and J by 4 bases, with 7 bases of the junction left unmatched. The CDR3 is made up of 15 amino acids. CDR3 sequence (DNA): TGTGCCAGTAGCCCCTGGACTAGCGCTTACAATGAGCAGTTCTTC. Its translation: CASSPWTSAYNEQFF.

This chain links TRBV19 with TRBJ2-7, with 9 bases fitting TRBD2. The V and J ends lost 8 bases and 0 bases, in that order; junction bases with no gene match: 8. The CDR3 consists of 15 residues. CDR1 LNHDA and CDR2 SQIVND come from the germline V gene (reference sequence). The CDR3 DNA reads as TGTGCCAGTTCTGATTTTAGCGGGAGCTCCTACGAGCAGTACTTC. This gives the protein CASSDFSGSSYEQYF.

CDR3 in DNA: TGTGCCAGCAGTGCTCGGCGGGGGACTAGCACTCACTCCTACGAGCAGTACTTC. The encoded protein is CASSARRGTSTHSYEQYF. This chain links TRBV25-1 with TRBJ2-7; 9 bases agree with TRBD2. CDR1 MGHDK and CDR2 SYGVNS come from the germline V gene. V lost 4 bases to trimming and J lost 0 bases; unmatched junction nucleotides: 13. This CDR3 contains 18 residues.

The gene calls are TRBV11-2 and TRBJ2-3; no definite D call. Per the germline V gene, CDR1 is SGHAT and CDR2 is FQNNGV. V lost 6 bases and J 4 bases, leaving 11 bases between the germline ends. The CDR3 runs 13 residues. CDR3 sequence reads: CASSPNTPDTQYF. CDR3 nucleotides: TGTGCCAGCAGTCCCAACACCCCAGATACGCAGTATTTT.

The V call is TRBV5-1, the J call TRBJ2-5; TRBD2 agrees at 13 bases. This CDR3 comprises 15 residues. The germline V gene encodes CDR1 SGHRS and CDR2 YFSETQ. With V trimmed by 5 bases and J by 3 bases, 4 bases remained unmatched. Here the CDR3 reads CASRTGLAGKETQYF. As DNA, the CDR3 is TGCGCCAGCAGGACGGGACTAGCGGGAAAAGAGACCCAGTACTTC.

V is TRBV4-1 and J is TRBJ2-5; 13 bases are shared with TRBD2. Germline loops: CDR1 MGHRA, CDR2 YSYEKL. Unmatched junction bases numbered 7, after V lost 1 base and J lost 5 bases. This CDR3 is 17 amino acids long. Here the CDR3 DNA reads TGCGCCAGCAGCCAAGCTACTAGCGGGGGGGCCATGGAGACCCAGTACTTC. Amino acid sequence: CASSQATSGGAMETQYF.

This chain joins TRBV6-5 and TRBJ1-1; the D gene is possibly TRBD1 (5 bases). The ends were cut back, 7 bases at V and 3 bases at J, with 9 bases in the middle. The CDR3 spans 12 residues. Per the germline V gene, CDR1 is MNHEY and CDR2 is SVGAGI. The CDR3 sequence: CASIDSYTEAFF. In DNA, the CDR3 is TGTGCCAGCATCGACAGTTACACTGAAGCTTTCTTT.

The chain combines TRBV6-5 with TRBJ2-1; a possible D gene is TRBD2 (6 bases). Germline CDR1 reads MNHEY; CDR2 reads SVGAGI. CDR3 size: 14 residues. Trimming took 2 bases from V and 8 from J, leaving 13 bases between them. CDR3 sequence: CASSYRLELYEQFF. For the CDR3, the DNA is TGTGCCAGCAGTTACCGACTAGAATTGTATGAGCAGTTCTTC.

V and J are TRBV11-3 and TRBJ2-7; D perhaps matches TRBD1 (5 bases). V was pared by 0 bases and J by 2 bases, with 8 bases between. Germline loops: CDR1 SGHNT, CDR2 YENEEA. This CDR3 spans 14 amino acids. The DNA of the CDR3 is TGTGCCAGCAGCTTAGACCAGGGAACCTACGAGCAGTACTTC. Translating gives CASSLDQGTYEQYF.

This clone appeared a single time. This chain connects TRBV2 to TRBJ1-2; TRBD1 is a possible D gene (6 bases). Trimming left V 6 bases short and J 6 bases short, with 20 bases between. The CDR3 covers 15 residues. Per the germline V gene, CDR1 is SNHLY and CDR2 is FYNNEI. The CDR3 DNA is TGTGCCAGCAGGCCGCAGGGGTTCCGATCTAATGGCTACACCTTC. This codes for CASRPQGFRSNGYTF.

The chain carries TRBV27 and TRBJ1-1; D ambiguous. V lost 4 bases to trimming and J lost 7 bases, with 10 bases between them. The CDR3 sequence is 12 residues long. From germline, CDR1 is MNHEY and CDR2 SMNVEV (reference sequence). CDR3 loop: CASSSNRGEAFF. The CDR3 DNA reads TGTGCCAGCAGTTCCAATCGAGGTGAAGCTTTCTTT.

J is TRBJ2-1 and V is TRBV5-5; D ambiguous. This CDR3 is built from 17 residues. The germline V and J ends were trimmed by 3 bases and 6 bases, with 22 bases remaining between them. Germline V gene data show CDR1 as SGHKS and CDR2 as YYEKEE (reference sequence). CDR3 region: CASSWSTLEFAANEQFF. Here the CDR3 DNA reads TGTGCCAGCAGCTGGTCTACCCTCGAGTTCGCGGCCAATGAGCAGTTCTTC. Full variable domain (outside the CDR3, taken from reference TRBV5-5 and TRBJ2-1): DAGVTQSPTHLIKTRGQQVTLRCSPISGHKSVSWYQQVLGQGPQFIFQYYEKEERGRGNFPDRFSARQFPNYSSELNVNALLLGDSALYLCASSWSTLEFAANEQFFGPGTRLTVL.

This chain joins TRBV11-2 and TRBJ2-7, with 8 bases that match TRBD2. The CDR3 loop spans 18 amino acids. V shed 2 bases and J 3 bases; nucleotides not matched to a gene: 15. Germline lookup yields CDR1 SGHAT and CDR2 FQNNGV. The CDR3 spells CASSLIVAGGAGNYEQYF. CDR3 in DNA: TGTGCCAGCAGCTTAATCGTGGCGGGAGGAGCGGGCAACTACGAGCAGTACTTC. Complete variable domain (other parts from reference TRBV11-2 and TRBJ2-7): EAGVAQSPRYKIIEKRQSVAFWCNPISGHATLYWYQQILGQGPKLLIQFQNNGVVDDSQLPKDRFSAERLKGVDSTLKIQPAKLEDSAVYLCASSLIVAGGAGNYEQYFGPGTRLTVT.

The CDR3 DNA sequence: TGTGCCAGCAGCCCCTCGGCGGCTAACTATGGCTACACCTTC. Translating gives CASSPSAANYGYTF. The chain joins TRBV11-2 to TRBJ1-2, with no clear D. V was trimmed by 5 bases and J by 0 bases, leaving 10 bases between them. CDR3 length equals 14 residues. The germline V gene has CDR1 SGHAT and CDR2 FQNNGV.